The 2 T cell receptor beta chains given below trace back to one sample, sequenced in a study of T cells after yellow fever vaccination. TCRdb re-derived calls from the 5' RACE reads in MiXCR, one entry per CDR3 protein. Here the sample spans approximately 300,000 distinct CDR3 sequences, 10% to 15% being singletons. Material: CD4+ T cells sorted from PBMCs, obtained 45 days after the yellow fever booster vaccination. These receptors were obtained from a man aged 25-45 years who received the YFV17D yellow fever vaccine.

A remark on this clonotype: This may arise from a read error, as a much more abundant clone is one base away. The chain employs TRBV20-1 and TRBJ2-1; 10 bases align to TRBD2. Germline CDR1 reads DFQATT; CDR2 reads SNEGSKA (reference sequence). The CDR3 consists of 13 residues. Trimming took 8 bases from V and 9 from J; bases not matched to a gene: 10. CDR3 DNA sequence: TGCAGTCAAAAGGCTAGCGGGAGATCTGAGCAGTTCTTC. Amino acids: CSQKASGRSEQFF.

The chain's CDR3 is CASSLRAATNEKLFF. Written as DNA, the CDR3 is TGTGCCAGCAGCTTAAGGGCGGCAACTAATGAAAAACTGTTTTTT. The V and J genes are TRBV7-2 and TRBJ1-4, with D unresolved. The CDR3 spans 15 residues. V was trimmed by 2 bases and J by 0 bases, leaving 7 bases between them. From germline, CDR1 is SGHTA and CDR2 FQGNSA.